The sequence of this T cell receptor (beta chain) was determined in a study of T cells in Graves' hyperthyroidism and ophthalmopathy (dated 2019 in TCRdb). Looking at the study overall: Peripheral blood was collected at initial diagnosis, before any treatment. The paper reports TCR Vbeta CDR3 sequencing of some 140 peripheral blood samples: under 45 ophthalmopathy, fewer than 85 hyperthyroidism and around 17 progressor patients. A discovery cohort of roughly 100 patients, about 40 with Graves' ophthalmopathy and over 55 with stable Graves' hyperthyroidism, was used to find distinguishing TCR V-J signatures. In addition, the study compared T-cell repertoires in thyroid tissue and in blood from roughly six Graves' hyperthyroidism patients. An independent validation cohort of under 20 hyperthyroidism patients and 15 or so patients who later progressed to ophthalmopathy tested prospective prediction of ophthalmopathy. After sampling, hyperthyroidism patients received methimazole starting at 30 mg daily, and ophthalmopathy patients received high-dose intravenous methylprednisolone. The approximately 95 discovery patients were divided at random into training and test sets in a 7:3 ratio.

CDR1 and CDR2 are read off the germline V gene as MDHEN and SYDVKM. V loses 5 bases, J loses 5 bases, and the germline ends lie 15 bases apart. Spanning cysteine to phenylalanine, the CDR3 consists of 14 amino acids. Only the CDR3 DNA stays, 42 bases, in frame from base 1. This clonotype has at least ten counts. Its target antigen remains unknown. No per-base quality is available; no much larger clone lies one base away. Ophthalmopathy patients had moderately to severely active disease, Clinical Activity Score of at least 3, NOSPECS grade of at least 4, and duration under 3 months. Any patient with an uncontrolled infection, another autoimmune disease, pregnancy or lactation was excluded. Clinical symptoms, serum thyroxine and TRAb, thyroid ultrasound, and orbital computed tomography formed the basis for the diagnoses. PBMCs were separated from 10 ml of fresh peripheral blood using Ficoll-Paque density gradient centrifugation. Trizol reagent was used to extract total RNA, and RNA quality was then checked on an Agilent 2100 Bioanalyzer.

The TCR beta CDR3 regions were amplified from RNA transcripts. A first-round RT-PCR of the TCR CDR3 used the HTBI primer set with the Qiagen OneStep RT-PCR kit. Libraries were constructed in a second round of multiplex PCR, after which size selection and purification were performed. The libraries were sequenced on an Illumina HiSeq2000 using paired-end 100 bp reads. From the authors' description of their analysis: SOAPnuke was used to process the raw data, removing reads that contained adapters or uncalled bases, had a mean Phred below 15, or lacked an exact match to the constant primer or identifier. COPE v1.2.5 was used to merge high-quality paired reads, and clonotypes were defined as unique nucleotide sequences. MiTCR v1.1 was used to align the clonotypes against IMGT TRBV, TRBD and TRBJ reference segments. The analysis included only V-J combinations with a frequency above 0.0001, which together covered 99% to 99.2% of the repertoires. The TCS score was defined as the ratio of F50 (clonal expansion) to E x V (chaos), calculated using BLOSUM62-based TCRdist between CDR3 peptides within each V-J. Welch's t-statistics and random forest reduced around 550 V-J features to fewer than 15, which were used in a naive Bayes classifier (R e1071). TCRdb applied fastp at Q25 and MiXCR to the public reads, then kept only in-frame beta chains. Each entry merges the rows of one CDR3 protein and shows their most common DNA and genes. The V and J calls and clone size are TCRdb's, not the authors'. In this sample the table shows approximately 530,000 distinct CDR3 sequences, just under 20% of which occur a single time. The ten largest account for about 45% of the sample.

Overall results and qualifications from the work: Ophthalmopathy was separated from stable hyperthyroidism by a 13 V-J signature model, with 87.88% sensitivity and about 81% specificity obtained in cross-validation and 80%/75% obtained in testing. In validation, the model predicted progression to ophthalmopathy with approximately 71% sensitivity and around 72% specificity, a median of 6.5 months before onset. Sample size was not statistically predetermined, and investigators were not blinded to group allocation. Most expanded thyroid clonotypes (frequency above 0.001) were also detected in blood, a finding suggesting that blood repertoires may reflect thyroid immune responses.

Specimen: blood. The chain couples TRBV28 to TRBJ2-5; matching of 8 bases hints at TRBD1 as the D gene. This receptor was taken from a middle-aged man with Graves' ophthalmopathy. The DNA sequence is as follows: TGTGCCAGCAGTACCAACAGGGGGGGGGAGACCCAGTACTTC. Translation gives CASSTNRGGETQYF.